One sample yielded the 25 T cell receptor beta chains listed below, sequenced in a study of blood T cell repertoires in COVID-19. Sequenced by immunoSEQ multiplex PCR; TCRdb stores in-frame clones only, minus some. Of 170,000 or so clones listed, roughly 84% were seen once; the top ten hold 5.5% to 7%. The sequenced sample was peripheral blood. These receptors were taken from a man aged 45-60 years with active or convalescent COVID-19.

V usage is TRBV5-3 and J usage is TRBJ2-4; 9 bases are shared with TRBD1. TRBV5-3 is designated an ORF whose function remains uncertain. J was trimmed by 8 bases and V by 1 base; bases with no gene match: 19. There are 19 residues in the CDR3. The CDR3 sequence: CARSLWVRLVGQGLDIQYF. The DNA for the CDR3 is TGTGCCAGAAGCTTGTGGGTTCGGTTGGTGGGACAGGGTCTGGACATTCAGTACTTC.

The rearrangement uses TRBV19 and TRBJ2-7; 7 bases line up with TRBD2. With V trimmed by 2 bases and J by 7 bases, 8 bases remained unmatched. The V gene's germline CDR1 is LNHDA and CDR2 SQIVND (reference sequence). This CDR3 has 14 amino acids. The CDR3 bases are TGTGCCAGTAGTATAACGGGGGGTCAGAGGGAGCAGTACTTC. Amino acid sequence: CASSITGGQREQYF.

The chain employs TRBV6-5 and TRBJ2-7; 7 nucleotides line up with TRBD2. Trimming removed 7 bases from V and 0 bases from J; junction bases left unmatched: 9. Germline V gene sequence: CDR1 MNHEY, CDR2 SVGAGI. This CDR3 contains 15 residues. The CDR3 loop reads CASIKRGLFSYEQYF. The DNA for the CDR3 is TGTGCCAGCATTAAGCGGGGACTCTTCTCCTACGAGCAGTACTTC.

The chain combines TRBV19 with TRBJ2-1; 7 bases map to TRBD2. This CDR3 spans 13 amino acids. V lost 5 bases to trimming and J lost 6 bases; unmatched junction nucleotides: 4. CDR1 LNHDA and CDR2 SQIVND come from the germline V gene (reference sequence). The CDR3 nucleotides are TGTGCCAGTAGTCTCGGGAGGCTCAATGAGCAGTTCTTC. This codes for CASSLGRLNEQFF.

The V gene is TRBV10-3, the J gene TRBJ1-2, with 9 bases that match TRBD1. The V gene end was trimmed by 5 bases and the J gene end by 7 bases; junction bases not matched to a gene: 5. The length of the CDR3 is 13 residues. The V gene's germline CDR1 is ENHRY and CDR2 SYGVKD. CDR3: CAISQQGAGGYTF. In DNA form, the CDR3 reads TGTGCCATCAGTCAACAGGGGGCGGGTGGCTACACCTTC.

The genes are TRBV5-5 and TRBJ1-1; a possible D gene is TRBD1 (5 bases). Germline V gene lookup returns CDR1 SGHKS and CDR2 YYEKEE (reference sequence). Trimming left V 6 bases short and J 1 base short, with 13 bases between. CDR3 length: 14 amino acids. The CDR3 spells CASMAGLENTEAFF. CDR3 nucleotides: TGTGCCAGCATGGCAGGGCTCGAGAACACTGAAGCTTTCTTT.

The rearrangement links TRBV10-3 to TRBJ2-3; 11 nucleotides agree with TRBD2. Per germline, CDR1 ENHRY and CDR2 SYGVKD. V was clipped by 3 bases and J by 2 bases; unmatched bases: 4. This CDR3 spans 16 amino acids. CDR3 residues: CAISEGLAGVTDTQYF. The CDR3 nucleotides read TGTGCCATCAGTGAAGGACTAGCGGGCGTCACAGATACGCAGTATTTT.

Here the CDR3 reads CASSHRGDTGELFF. The CDR3 region has the DNA TGTGCCAGCAGCCACAGGGGCGACACCGGGGAGCTGTTTTTT. The chain is built from TRBV7-3 and TRBJ2-2; 7 bases map to TRBD1. The CDR3 runs 14 residues. The V segment lost 5 bases and the J segment 3 bases; nucleotides outside the gene matches: 3. Germline CDR1 reads SGHTA; CDR2 reads FQGTGA. Full variable domain (rest looked up from reference TRBV7-3 and TRBJ2-2): GAGVSQTPSNKVTEKGKYVELRCDPISGHTALYWYRQSLGQGPEFLIYFQGTGAADDSGLPNDRFFAVRPEGSVSTLKIQRTERGDSAVYLCASSHRGDTGELFFGEGSRLTVL.

The chain links TRBV18 to TRBJ1-2; D is possibly TRBD1 (5 bases). The germline V and J ends were trimmed by 2 bases and 3 bases, with 10 bases remaining between them. The length of the CDR3 is 14 residues. Germline loops: CDR1 KGHSH, CDR2 LQKENI. CDR3 protein: CASSPARQHYGYTF. In DNA, the CDR3 is TGTGCCAGCTCACCAGCGAGACAGCACTATGGCTACACCTTC.

This chain uses TRBV7-9 with TRBJ1-5, with 8 positions matching TRBD1. CDR1 SEHNR and CDR2 FQNEAQ come from the germline V gene (reference sequence). The CDR3 consists of 16 residues. V shed 5 bases, J shed 6 bases, and the junction held 12 bases outside the gene matches. CDR3 in DNA: TGTGCCAGCAGCGCCCAAGGACAGGGCATGGGTCAGCCCCAGCATTTT. Translating gives CASSAQGQGMGQPQHF.

In its sample, this clone was seen once. The CDR3, as DNA: TGTGCCAGCAGCGCGCACCAACAGGGGGCTGGAGATACGCAGTATTTT. It specifies CASSAHQQGAGDTQYF. The chain joins TRBV9 to TRBJ2-3; 9 bases fit TRBD1. CDR1 and CDR2 from the germline V gene are SGDLS and YYNGEE. J lost 5 bases, V lost 3 bases, and 10 bases had no gene match. There are 16 residues in the CDR3.

The chain joins TRBV5-1 to TRBJ1-5; no clear D gene. From germline, CDR1 is SGHRS and CDR2 YFSETQ. Trimming shortened V by 5 bases and J by 2 bases, and 17 bases separated the two germline ends. The length of the CDR3 is 16 residues. The CDR3 bases are TGCGCCAGCAGACTAGGCACCCCCGAAGGCAATCAGCCCCAGCATTTT. Its protein product is CASRLGTPEGNQPQHF.

J is TRBJ2-2 and V is TRBV9; 11 nucleotides match TRBD2. The germline gives CDR1 SGDLS, CDR2 YYNGEE. There are 16 residues in the CDR3. The J segment lost 4 bases and the V segment lost 0 bases, leaving 2 bases of the junction unmatched. CDR3: CASSVGLAGSTGELFF. In nucleotides, the CDR3 is TGTGCCAGCAGCGTAGGACTAGCGGGAAGCACCGGGGAGCTGTTTTTT. The whole variable domain, filled in from reference TRBV9 and TRBJ2-2, reads DSGVTQTPKHLITATGQRVTLRCSPRSGDLSVYWYQQSLDQGLQFLIQYYNGEERAKGNILERFSAQQFPDLHSELNLSSLELGDSALYFCASSVGLAGSTGELFFGEGSRLTVL.

A note on this clone: The same CDR3 can be traced to other DNA sequences in this sample. The CDR3 coding sequence is TGCAGCGTTGAAGATCGTGGCACAGATACGCAGTATTTT. Protein product: CSVEDRGTDTQYF. The V gene is TRBV29-1, the J gene TRBJ2-3; no clear D. Trimming took off 0 bases at V and 1 base at J, with 5 bases between the two ends. The CDR3 has 13 amino acids. Germline lookup yields CDR1 SQVTM and CDR2 ANQGSEA.

The chain combines TRBV19 with TRBJ2-1; 7 bases agree with TRBD2. Germline V gene lookup returns CDR1 LNHDA and CDR2 SQIVND (reference sequence). The CDR3 totals 15 residues. With V trimmed by 2 bases and J by 3 bases, 4 bases remained unmatched. CDR3 coding DNA: TGTGCCAGTAGTATAAGCGGGACCAACTACAATGAGCAGTTCTTC. It codes for CASSISGTNYNEQFF.

V usage is TRBV9 and J usage is TRBJ1-6; D not certain. Per the germline V gene, CDR1 is SGDLS and CDR2 is YYNGEE. This CDR3 has 12 amino acids. V shed 4 bases and J shed 6 bases, with 5 bases lying between them. The CDR3 nucleotides read TGTGCCAGCAGCCCCGGTAATTCACCCCTCCACTTT. Residues: CASSPGNSPLHF.

The rearrangement links TRBV4-2 to TRBJ1-4; 9 positions agree with TRBD1. The germline CDR1 and CDR2 sequences are LGHNA and YNFKEQ. This CDR3 comprises 14 residues. Trimming took 4 bases from V and 6 from J; bases not matched to a gene: 3. The CDR3 DNA sequence: TGTGCCAGCAGCCCGACAGGGGGGGATGAAAAACTGTTTTTT. It yields the protein CASSPTGGDEKLFF.

This chain connects TRBV27 to TRBJ2-7; D is possibly TRBD1 (6 bases). Germline V gene sequence: CDR1 MNHEY, CDR2 SMNVEV (reference sequence). The CDR3 covers 13 residues. Between the trimmed V and J ends, which lost 5 bases and 3 bases, there was a span of 11 bases. CDR3 nucleotide sequence: TGTGCCAGCAGTACCTGGGACAACTACGAGCAGTACTTC. Translated: CASSTWDNYEQYF.

The chain has TRBV7-2 and TRBJ2-2; D remains unclear. This CDR3 is built from 14 residues. From germline, CDR1 is SGHTA and CDR2 FQGNSA. V was clipped by 1 base and J by 2 bases, with 5 bases between them. The CDR3 reads CASSLVRNTGELFF. The CDR3 region has the DNA TGTGCCAGCAGCTTAGTCCGTAACACCGGGGAGCTGTTTTTT.

The gene calls are TRBV5-1 and TRBJ1-2; no clear D gene. V was pared by 0 bases and J by 5 bases, with 5 bases between. The CDR3 is made up of 12 amino acids. Germline assignment: CDR1 SGHRS and CDR2 YFSETQ. CDR3 in amino acids: CASSLVSYGYTF. The CDR3 bases are TGCGCCAGCAGCTTGGTCAGTTATGGCTACACCTTC.

The V gene is TRBV11-2, the J gene TRBJ2-3; TRBD1 aligns across 7 bases. Germline V lookup: CDR1 SGHAT, CDR2 FQNNGV. The CDR3 runs to 14 residues. The V and J ends lost 5 bases and 2 bases, in that order; junction bases with no gene match: 4. This chain's CDR3 is CASSQTGTTDTQYF. CDR3 DNA sequence: TGTGCCAGCAGCCAGACAGGGACCACAGATACGCAGTATTTT.

The V and J genes are TRBV5-8 and TRBJ2-1, with 14 bases matching TRBD2. The V segment lost 3 bases and the J segment 16 bases; nucleotides outside the gene matches: 9. The germline V gene has CDR1 SGHTS and CDR2 YDEGEE. This CDR3 region has 14 residues. The CDR3 bases are TGTGCCAGCAGCTCTGAACAGGGGACTAGCGGGAGTTTCTTC. Protein sequence: CASSSEQGTSGSFF.

The rearrangement links TRBV9 to TRBJ1-1; D is unclear. Germline lookup yields CDR1 SGDLS and CDR2 YYNGEE. CDR3 size: 13 residues. V was pared by 4 bases and J by 5 bases, with 12 bases between. CDR3 sequence: CASSLWGETEAFF. CDR3 nucleotides: TGTGCCAGCAGCCTTTGGGGAGAAACTGAAGCTTTCTTT.

This clone was counted at least ten times. The rearrangement joins TRBV28 to TRBJ2-7; D not certain. The germline V gene has CDR1 MDHEN and CDR2 SYDVKM. The V gene lost 6 bases and the J gene lost 0 bases, with 15 bases spanning the gap. This CDR3 is built from 15 residues. The CDR3 sequence is CASRSPSENSYEQYF. CDR3 in DNA: TGTGCCAGCAGGAGCCCTTCCGAGAACTCCTACGAGCAGTACTTC.

V gene TRBV5-4 combines with J gene TRBJ2-3, with D possibly being TRBD1 (6 bases). CDR3 length: 12 amino acids. Looked up from germline, CDR1 is SGHNT and CDR2 is YYREEE (reference sequence). Trimming left V 1 base short and J 9 bases short, with 9 bases between. CDR3 protein: CASSLRQGTQYF. The CDR3 DNA follows: TGTGCCAGCAGCTTGCGCCAGGGGACGCAGTATTTT.